The clone carrying this T cell receptor beta chain showed up just once. What it recognizes is unknown. This record belongs to a study of T cell responses to AZD1222 COVID-19 vaccine. Turning to the study itself: Second-dose intervals of approximately 4 or approximately 12 weeks were pooled.

Regarding the study as a whole: Scientists sampled the repertoires only once the peak T cell response had passed.

Only in-frame clones appear in the TCRdb table, and some are missing; sequencing was by immunoSEQ multiplex PCR. The sample contains 160,000 or so clones, roughly 90% of which appear only once. The sequence derives from an adult in good health. Here the sequenced sample was peripheral blood, taken on day 0 of AZD1222 vaccination.

CDR3 loop: CASIVRREFVGELFF. The CDR3, as DNA: TGTGCCAGTATCGTTCGGCGGGAGTTCGTCGGGGAGCTGTTTTTT. The chain employs TRBV19 and TRBJ2-2, with TRBD2 matching 7 bases. The V gene end was trimmed by 7 bases and the J gene end by 7 bases; junction bases not matched to a gene: 12. CDR1 is LNHDA, CDR2 SQIVND, per germline (reference sequence). The CDR3 is 15 amino acids.